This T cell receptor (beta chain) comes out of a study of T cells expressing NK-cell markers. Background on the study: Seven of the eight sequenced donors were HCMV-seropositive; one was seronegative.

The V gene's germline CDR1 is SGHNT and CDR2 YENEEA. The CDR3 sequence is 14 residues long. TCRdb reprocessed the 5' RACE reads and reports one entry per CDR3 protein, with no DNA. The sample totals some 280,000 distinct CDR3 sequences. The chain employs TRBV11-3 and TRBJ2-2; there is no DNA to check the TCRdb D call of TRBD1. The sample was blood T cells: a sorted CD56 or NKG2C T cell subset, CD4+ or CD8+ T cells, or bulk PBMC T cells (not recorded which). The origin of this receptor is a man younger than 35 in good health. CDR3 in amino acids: CASSLEDGAGELFF.